Here is one T cell receptor (beta chain) with its context. The antigen is unknown. Nominally healthy donors were sampled, though unrecorded immune exposures were likely. These data originate in a study of cytomegalovirus exposure and HLA in healthy donors. General study points: Sequencing depth roughly uniform across donors was assumed in presence/absence analyses. Sequencing likely generated an artifact that appeared as a cluster of highly shared sequence variants.

Both 60 Vbeta primers and 13 Jbeta primers went into the PCR. Method: immunoSEQ multiplex PCR; TCRdb's copy keeps in-frame clones and lacks some. The profile shows 85,000 to 130,000 clones, about two thirds of them singletons. V lost 5 bases, J lost 3 bases, and 2 bases lay in between. The CDR3 covers 11 residues. Germline V gives CDR1 MNHEY, CDR2 SMNVEV (reference sequence). This chain links TRBV27 with TRBJ2-1; no firm D call. The sample taken for sequencing was PBMCs. The clonotype was recovered from a boy between 5 and 17 years old in good health and CMV-seronegative. CDR3 DNA: TGTGCCAGCAGTCGCTACAATGAGCAGTTCTTC. Residues: CASSRYNEQFF.